These 18 T cell receptor beta chains were all obtained from the same sample, sequenced in a study of cytomegalovirus exposure and HLA in healthy donors. Primers for the PCR totalled 60 Vbeta and 13 Jbeta. The assay was immunoSEQ multiplex PCR, and TCRdb's table has in-frame clones only and misses some. Among under 200,000 clones listed, about 77% were seen once. Sample: PBMCs. These receptors were taken from a man aged 55 to 70 in good health and CMV-seronegative.

This clone was seen just once. The chain employs TRBV2 and TRBJ2-1; 7 nucleotides align to TRBD2. The CDR3 runs to 14 residues. CDR1 SNHLY and CDR2 FYNNEI come from the germline V gene. The J segment lost 7 bases and the V segment lost 7 bases, leaving 10 bases of the junction unmatched. The CDR3 spells CASKLAAPGNEQFF. The CDR3 DNA follows: TGTGCCAGCAAGCTAGCGGCCCCTGGGAATGAGCAGTTCTTC. Variable domain in full (rest from reference TRBV2 and TRBJ2-1): EPEVTQTPSHQVTQMGQEVILRCVPISNHLYFYWYRQILGQKVEFLVSFYNNEISEKSEIFDDQFSVERPDGSNFTLKIRSTKLEDSAMYFCASKLAAPGNEQFFGPGTRLTVL.

V is TRBV5-1 and J is TRBJ2-3; TRBD2 agrees at 8 bases. The CDR3 spans 15 residues. Trimming removed 2 bases from V and 2 bases from J; junction bases left unmatched: 4. Germline lookup yields CDR1 SGHRS and CDR2 YFSETQ. CDR3 nucleotide sequence: TGCGCCAGCAGCTTAGAGCGGGGGAACACAGATACGCAGTATTTT. Translated: CASSLERGNTDTQYF.

Remarks on this clone: Other nucleotide sequences in the sample specify the same CDR3. This chain uses TRBV7-2 with TRBJ2-7, with D possibly TRBD2 on 6 matching bases. The V end was cut by 3 bases, the J end by 4 bases, with 10 bases between. Germline values: CDR1 SGHTA, CDR2 FQGNSA. The CDR3 has 13 residues. As DNA, the CDR3 is TGTGCCAGCAGCTTCGGAGGAGGGTACGAGCAGTACTTC. Its translation is CASSFGGGYEQYF.

This chain connects TRBV28 to TRBJ2-3; possibly TRBD2 for D (6 bases). Trimming stripped 5 bases from V and 3 bases from J, with 27 bases between. The CDR3 consists of 19 residues. The germline gives CDR1 MDHEN, CDR2 SYDVKM. CDR3 sequence (DNA): TGTGCCAGCAGTACCGAGTGGCGGGGACCGAAGATTTTAACAGATACGCAGTATTTT. It translates to CASSTEWRGPKILTDTQYF.

The chain joins TRBV6-6 to TRBJ1-1, with D unclear. CDR1 and CDR2 from the germline V gene are MNHNY and SVGAGI (reference sequence). The germline V and J ends were trimmed by 5 bases and 1 base, with 11 bases remaining between them. This CDR3 comprises 14 residues. The CDR3: CASSAGSANTEAFF. CDR3 coding DNA: TGTGCCAGCAGTGCCGGGTCTGCGAACACTGAAGCTTTCTTT.

This clone was counted once. V is TRBV27 and J is TRBJ2-1; a possible D gene is TRBD2 (6 bases). The V and J ends lost 6 bases and 2 bases respectively, with 14 bases between them. CDR1 MNHEY and CDR2 SMNVEV come from the germline V gene (reference sequence). This CDR3 spans 15 amino acids. CDR3 in DNA: TGTGCCAGCAGCCCTGGGACTGGTCCCTACAATGAGCAGTTCTTC. This translates into CASSPGTGPYNEQFF.

This clone was recorded a few times. The chain carries TRBV28 and TRBJ1-5; 7 bases map to TRBD1. CDR3 size: 14 residues. Germline V lookup: CDR1 MDHEN, CDR2 SYDVKM. The J segment lost 3 bases and the V segment lost 6 bases, leaving 5 bases of the junction unmatched. The CDR3 DNA sequence: TGTGCCAGCAGGAGGGGACAGTTCAATCAGCCCCAGCATTTT. Residues: CASRRGQFNQPQHF.

This chain joins TRBV5-1 and TRBJ2-5; 11 bases are shared with TRBD2. The J call may be mistaken, given a closer DNA end match to TRBJ2-7. There are 15 residues in the CDR3. Germline CDR1 SGHRS, CDR2 YFSETQ. The CDR3: CASSPSGRTPYEQYF. The CDR3 DNA reads TGCGCCAGCAGCCCTAGCGGGAGGACCCCCTACGAGCAGTACTTC.

This clone was observed a few times. The rearrangement links TRBV19 to TRBJ1-5; D remains ambiguous. Trimming removed 10 bases at V and 4 bases at J, with 14 bases between. Per the germline V gene, CDR1 is LNHDA and CDR2 is SQIVND (reference sequence). The CDR3 covers 13 residues. CDR3 DNA sequence: TGTGCCACCCAACAGACTACAAATCAGCCCCAGCATTTT. Translation: CATQQTTNQPQHF.

This sequence joins TRBV10-3 and TRBJ1-1; D remains unclear. Trimming stripped 10 bases from V and 3 bases from J, with 18 bases between. CDR3 length: 14 residues. Germline V CDR1 and CDR2: ENHRY, SYGVKD. In nucleotides, the CDR3 is TGTGCCACACGACCCGAGAACAGTTACACTGAAGCTTTCTTT. It is translated as CATRPENSYTEAFF.

V is TRBV7-2 and J is TRBJ1-1; TRBD1 might be the D (5 bases). Deletions cut 6 bases from V and 0 bases from J, with 11 bases between. This CDR3 comprises 14 residues. Germline CDR1 SGHTA, CDR2 FQGNSA. The CDR3 is CASSTGGVNTEAFF. The CDR3 bases are TGTGCCAGCAGTACAGGCGGAGTGAACACTGAAGCTTTCTTT.

A few counts support this clone. The V and J genes are TRBV4-2 and TRBJ1-1, with 9 positions matching TRBD1. CDR3 length: 13 residues. Trimming at V came to 4 bases and at J to 4 bases, leaving 1 base not matched to a gene. The germline gives CDR1 LGHNA, CDR2 YNFKEQ. Here the CDR3 DNA reads TGTGCCAGCAGCCCGGGACAGGGCACTGAAGCTTTCTTT. Protein sequence: CASSPGQGTEAFF.

A word on this clone: The germline gene is not matched at one end of the junction; a read error may be the cause. This sequence joins TRBV13 and TRBJ1-2; 7 bases match TRBD1. CDR1 is PRHDT, CDR2 FYEKMQ, per germline (reference sequence). This CDR3 region has 14 residues. The CDR3 DNA sequence: TGTGCCAGCACCGCGACAGGGAATAACTATGGCTACCCCTTC. Translating it yields CASTATGNNYGYPF.

The rearrangement uses TRBV15 and TRBJ1-4, with a weak D call TRBD1 (6 bases). Germline assignment: CDR1 LNHNV and CDR2 YYDKDF (reference sequence). The length of the CDR3 is 15 residues. Between the trimmed V and J ends, which lost 2 bases and 7 bases, there was a span of 14 bases. This CDR3 is CATSRYRAPTEKLFF. As DNA, the CDR3 is TGTGCCACCAGCAGATACAGGGCTCCTACTGAAAAACTGTTTTTT.

The chain has TRBV6-1 and TRBJ2-6; D is possibly TRBD2 (7 bases). Deletions cut 4 bases from V and 2 bases from J, with 15 bases between. Germline V lookup: CDR1 MNHNS, CDR2 SASEGT. The CDR3 totals 17 residues. In nucleotides, the CDR3 is TGTGCCAGCAGTGGGCTAGGGGGGGTGGCTGGGGCCAACGTCCTGACTTTC. Translating it yields CASSGLGGVAGANVLTF.

The gene calls are TRBV19 and TRBJ1-6; 7 positions agree with TRBD1. CDR1 and CDR2 from the germline V gene are LNHDA and SQIVND (reference sequence). The length of the CDR3 is 14 residues. J lost 9 bases, V lost 6 bases, and 8 bases had no gene match. The CDR3 sequence: CASSPTGDGSPLHF. The CDR3 DNA reads as TGTGCCAGTAGCCCCACAGGGGACGGTTCACCCCTCCACTTT. Complete variable domain (other parts from reference TRBV19 and TRBJ1-6): DGGITQSPKYLFRKEGQNVTLSCEQNLNHDAMYWYRQDPGQGLRLIYYSQIVNDFQKGDIAEGYSVSREKKESFPLTVTSAQKNPTAFYLCASSPTGDGSPLHFGNGTRLTVT.

The sample holds a few counts of this clone. Here the CDR3 reads CASSVPGSYEQYF. As DNA, the CDR3 is TGTGCCAGCAGTGTCCCGGGGTCCTACGAGCAGTACTTC. V gene TRBV2 combines with J gene TRBJ2-7, with D possibly being TRBD2 (5 bases). Deletions cut 4 bases from V and 1 base from J, with 8 bases between. The CDR3 contains 13 residues. Per germline, CDR1 SNHLY and CDR2 FYNNEI. Variable domain in full (rest from reference TRBV2 and TRBJ2-7): EPEVTQTPSHQVTQMGQEVILRCVPISNHLYFYWYRQILGQKVEFLVSFYNNEISEKSEIFDDQFSVERPDGSNFTLKIRSTKLEDSAMYFCASSVPGSYEQYFGPGTRLTVT.

The chain joins TRBV6-1 to TRBJ1-1; no firm D call. Germline V gene lookup returns CDR1 MNHNS and CDR2 SASEGT. Trimming stripped 2 bases from V and 7 bases from J, with 8 bases between. The CDR3 has 12 residues. CDR3 nucleotides: TGTGCCAGCAGTGAATTGGGCCTTGAAGCTTTCTTT. Protein: CASSELGLEAFF.